The sequence of this T cell receptor (beta chain) was determined in a study of T-cell memory formation after mild COVID-19. Study-wide findings and caveats: Later expanders leaned toward CD4+, whereas clones contracting from day 15 to 85 were balanced CD4/CD8. Pre-infection memory contained some responding clones, which suggested that cross-reactive memory had joined. For contracting clones, CD4+ ones sat mainly in CM and EM, CD8+ in EMRA.

As concerns this clonotype: Antigen specificity is unknown.

Constant-segment-primed 5'RACE gave TCR alpha and TCR beta cDNA libraries with sample barcodes and UMIs. TCRdb passed the 5' RACE reads through MiXCR, listing each CDR3 protein once. The repertoire holds about 560,000 distinct CDR3 sequences, with roughly a fifth as singletons. The sequencing sample was made of PBMCs or a T cell subset sorted from them (not recorded which). This TCR derives from an adult woman who had mild COVID-19 (a few samples of this study predate the infection). Cell type and time point are not known.

CDR3 in amino acids: CASSFADSGTFTYEQYF. The CDR3 DNA sequence: TGTGCCAGCAGCTTCGCGGACTCCGGGACCTTCACCTACGAGCAGTACTTC. This sequence joins TRBV7-9 and TRBJ2-7; D assignment may be TRBD1 or TRBD2 (5 bases each). The V end was cut by 3 bases, the J end by 2 bases, with 20 bases between. CDR3 size: 17 residues. The germline gives CDR1 SEHNR, CDR2 FQNEAQ (reference sequence).